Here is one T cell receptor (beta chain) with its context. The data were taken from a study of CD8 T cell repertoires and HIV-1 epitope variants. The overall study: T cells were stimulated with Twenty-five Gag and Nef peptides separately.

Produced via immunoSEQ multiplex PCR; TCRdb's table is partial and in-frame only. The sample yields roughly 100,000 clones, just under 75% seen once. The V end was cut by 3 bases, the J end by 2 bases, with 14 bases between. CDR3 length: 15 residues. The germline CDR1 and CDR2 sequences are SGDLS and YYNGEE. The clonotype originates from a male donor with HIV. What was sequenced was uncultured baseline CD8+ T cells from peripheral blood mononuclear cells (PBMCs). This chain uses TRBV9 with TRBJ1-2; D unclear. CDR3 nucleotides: TGTGCCAGCAGCGCAGACACCCCCCGGAACTATGGCTACACCTTC. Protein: CASSADTPRNYGYTF.